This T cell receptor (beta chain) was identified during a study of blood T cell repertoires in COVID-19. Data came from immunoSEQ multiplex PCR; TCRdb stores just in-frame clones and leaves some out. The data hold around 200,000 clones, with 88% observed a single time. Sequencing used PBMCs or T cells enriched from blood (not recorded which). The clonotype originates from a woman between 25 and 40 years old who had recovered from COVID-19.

CDR3 residues: CASSYRGQSGEQYF. The CDR3 DNA is TGTGCCAGCAGTTACCGGGGACAGTCAGGCGAGCAGTACTTC. The J gene is TRBJ2-7, the V gene TRBV6-5, with TRBD1 matching 7 bases. The ends lost 2 bases at V and 6 bases at J; junction bases unmatched: 7. This CDR3 has 14 amino acids. CDR1 and CDR2 (germline): MNHEY, SVGAGI.